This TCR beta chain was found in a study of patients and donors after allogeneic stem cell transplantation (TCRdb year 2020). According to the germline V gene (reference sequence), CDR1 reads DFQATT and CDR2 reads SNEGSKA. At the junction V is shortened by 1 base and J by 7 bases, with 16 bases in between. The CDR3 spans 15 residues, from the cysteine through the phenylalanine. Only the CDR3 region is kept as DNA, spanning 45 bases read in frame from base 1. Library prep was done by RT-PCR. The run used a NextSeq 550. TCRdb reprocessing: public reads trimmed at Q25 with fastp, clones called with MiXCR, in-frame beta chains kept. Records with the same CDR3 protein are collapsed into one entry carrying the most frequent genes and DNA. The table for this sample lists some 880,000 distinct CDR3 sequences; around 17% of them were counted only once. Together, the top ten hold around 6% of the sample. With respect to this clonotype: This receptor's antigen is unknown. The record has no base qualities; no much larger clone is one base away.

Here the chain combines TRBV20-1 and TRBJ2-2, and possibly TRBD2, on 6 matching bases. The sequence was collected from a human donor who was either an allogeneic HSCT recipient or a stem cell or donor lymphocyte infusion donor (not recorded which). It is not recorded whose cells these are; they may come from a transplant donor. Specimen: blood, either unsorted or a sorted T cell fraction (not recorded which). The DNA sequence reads TGCAGTGCTAGAGGAAAAAAACGGGGAGGCGGGGAGCTGTTTTTT. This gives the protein CSARGKKRGGGELFF.